Shown below are 12 T cell receptor beta chains from a single sample sequenced in a study of cytomegalovirus exposure and HLA in healthy donors. Amplification used 60 Vbeta primers and 13 Jbeta primers. Measured with immunoSEQ multiplex PCR; TCRdb has only the in-frame clones, and not every one. The sample yields roughly 60,000 clones, approximately 70% seen once. Source material: PBMCs. These receptors were obtained from a woman aged 60 to 75 in good health and CMV-seropositive.

This chain links TRBV5-6 with TRBJ1-1, with 9 bases that match TRBD1. The V and J ends lost 0 bases and 3 bases, in that order; junction bases with no gene match: 3. CDR1 is SGHDT, CDR2 YYEEEE, per germline. This CDR3 has 15 residues. CDR3 sequence (DNA): TGTGCCAGCAGCTTGGCCAGGACAGGGGACACTGAAGCTTTCTTT. Residues: CASSLARTGDTEAFF.

This sequence joins TRBV6-6 and TRBJ1-1, with no clear D. Trimming stripped 2 bases from V and 6 bases from J, with 13 bases between. Per germline, CDR1 MNHNY and CDR2 SVGAGI (reference sequence). The length of the CDR3 is 14 residues. The CDR3 region has the DNA TGTGCCAGCAGTTACAGCCCCCGGGGATCTGAAGCTTTCTTT. Its protein is CASSYSPRGSEAFF.

J is TRBJ2-5 and V is TRBV7-2; no clear D. CDR3 length: 13 residues. Germline V gene lookup returns CDR1 SGHTA and CDR2 FQGNSA. Trimming took 1 base from V and 1 from J, leaving 4 bases between them. CDR3 amino acids: CASSLDSQETQYF. The DNA of the CDR3 is TGTGCCAGCAGCTTAGACAGCCAAGAGACCCAGTACTTC.

This chain connects TRBV7-2 to TRBJ2-5, with D unclear. V was trimmed by 2 bases and J by 4 bases, leaving 8 bases between them. This CDR3 is 13 amino acids long. In germline, CDR1 is SGHTA, CDR2 FQGNSA. The CDR3 DNA follows: TGTGCCAGCAGCTTATTTGCGATAGAGACCCAGTACTTC. This sequence encodes CASSLFAIETQYF.

This chain joins TRBV30 and TRBJ2-3; the match to TRBD1 covers 7 bases. This CDR3 contains 13 residues. Germline-derived CDR1 and CDR2 are GTSNPN and SVGIG (reference sequence). The V and J ends lost 5 bases and 4 bases, in that order; junction bases with no gene match: 6. DNA of the CDR3: TGTGCCTGGGGGGACAGTCTAGCAGATACGCAGTATTTT. Encoded protein: CAWGDSLADTQYF.

The chain links TRBV4-1 to TRBJ2-7; 7 bases align to TRBD1. There are 16 residues in the CDR3. Germline V gene sequence: CDR1 MGHRA, CDR2 YSYEKL. The V gene end was trimmed by 4 bases and the J gene end by 0 bases; junction bases not matched to a gene: 9. The CDR3 DNA is TGCGCCAGCAGCCCCATCGACTGGGACAGCTCCTACGAGCAGTACTTC. This encodes CASSPIDWDSSYEQYF.

The gene calls are TRBV29-1 and TRBJ1-2; D gene uncertain. Trimming cost V 5 bases and J 7 bases, with 14 bases left between them. The CDR3 is 12 residues long. The germline V gene has CDR1 SQVTM and CDR2 ANQGSEA. The CDR3 loop reads CSVPAGYGGYTF. The DNA of the CDR3 is TGCAGCGTTCCCGCGGGGTACGGTGGCTACACCTTC.

This clone was seen once. The chain has TRBV7-2 and TRBJ2-2; 9 bases are a match to TRBD1. Germline V gene sequence: CDR1 SGHTA, CDR2 FQGNSA. The CDR3 runs 16 residues. J gave up 5 bases and V 7 bases, and 11 bases lay outside the gene matches. CDR3 in amino acids: CASNSPGQGMTGELFF. The CDR3 region has the DNA TGTGCCAGCAATTCCCCCGGACAGGGGATGACCGGGGAGCTGTTTTTT.

The rearrangement uses TRBV12-5 and TRBJ2-5, with TRBD1 as a possible D gene (5 bases). The germline V and J ends were trimmed by 7 bases and 5 bases, with 14 bases remaining between them. The CDR3 is 13 residues long. The germline CDR1 and CDR2 sequences are LGHNT and FRNRAP. The CDR3 nucleotides are TGTGCTAGTGCCACCCAGGGCATCGAGACCCAGTACTTC. Translation gives CASATQGIETQYF.

This clone has just a few counts. The V call is TRBV10-3, the J call TRBJ1-1, with D tentatively TRBD1 (5 bases). Trimming pared 0 bases from V and 6 bases from J, leaving 11 bases between. Germline V gene lookup returns CDR1 ENHRY and CDR2 SYGVKD. The CDR3 spans 14 residues. The CDR3 region has the DNA TGTGCCATCAGTGAGTCTGGGCAGGGCGCTGAAGCTTTCTTT. This encodes CAISESGQGAEAFF.

The J gene is TRBJ2-3, the V gene TRBV4-3; 8 positions match TRBD2. There are 15 residues in the CDR3. Germline loops: CDR1 LGHNA, CDR2 YSLEER. Germline trimming cut 1 base from V and 6 bases from J; bases unmatched to any gene: 6. CDR3 loop: CASSQAGGASDTQYF. As DNA, the CDR3 is TGCGCCAGCAGCCAAGCCGGGGGGGCATCGGATACGCAGTATTTT.

This clone came up once. V is TRBV7-2 and J is TRBJ1-2, with D perhaps matching TRBD1 (6 bases). The CDR3 length is 15 residues. Trimming removed 5 bases from V and 3 bases from J, with 16 bases in between. CDR1 and CDR2 (germline): SGHTA, FQGNSA. The CDR3 bases are TGTGCCAGCAGCCCAAACGGCCCAGGGGACTATGGCTACACCTTC. Its translation is CASSPNGPGDYGYTF.